The 5 T cell receptor beta chains reported below all come from one sample, sequenced in a study of T cells in women clearing cervical HPV infection (dated by TCRdb to 2017 to 2018). The library was made by the immunoSEQ multiplex PCR assay. TCRdb re-hosts the immuneACCESS table, in-frame sequences only. Its copies lack some clones; in the studies checked, an unresolved V gene accounts for under half of them, and the cause for the rest is not known. The table for this sample lists fewer than 35,000 clones. Jointly, the top ten make up 6.8% of the sample. The sequenced sample consisted of blood buffy coat. These receptors all come from a woman aged 18 to 75 with a cervical HPV16 infection that either progressed to CIN3+ or cleared (not recorded which).

A note on this clone: From the germline J gene comes the end of the CDR3, since the read stops 3 residues before it. The same CDR3 arises from other DNA sequences in this sample as well. The V gene is TRBV29-1, the J gene TRBJ1-2; 7 bases map to TRBD1. This CDR3 has 13 residues. The germline V gene has CDR1 SQVTM and CDR2 ANQGSEA. The sequenced part of the CDR3 DNA is TGCAGCGTTGAACCAGGGGGGTCTCGAGGC. This gives the protein CSVEPGGSRG. The whole CDR3 region reads CSVEPGGSRGYTF. The whole variable domain, filled in from reference TRBV29-1 and TRBJ1-2, reads SAVISQKPSRDICQRGTSLTIQCQVDSQVTMMFWYRQQPGQSLTLIATANQGSEATYESGFVIDKFPISRPNLTFSTLTVSNMSPEDSSIYLCSVEPGGSRGYTFGSGTRLTVV.

This clone shows up as medium-sized by frequency. The CDR3 extends 3 residues past the end of the read, so its final part is completed from the germline J gene. The chain recombines TRBV6-2 or TRBV6-3 with TRBJ2-7, with a tentative D call TRBD2 (5 bases). Germline V CDR1 and CDR2: MNHEY, SVGEGT. The CDR3 sequence is 13 residues long. V was cut by 7 bases and J by 2 bases, with 12 bases left in between. The CDR3 bases that were read are TGTGCCAGCACCCCCGGGGTCACCTACGAG. The encoded protein is CASTPGVTYE. In full, the CDR3 reads CASTPGVTYEQYF.

With respect to this clone: With the read ending 3 residues before the CDR3 end, the germline J gene is used to fill in that end. This chain joins TRBV15 and TRBJ2-1; a possible D gene is TRBD2 (6 bases). This CDR3 is 15 amino acids long. Germline assignment: CDR1 LNHNV and CDR2 YYDKDF (reference sequence). V lost 1 base and J 3 bases, leaving 10 bases between the germline ends. The covered CDR3 bases are TGTGCCACCAGCAGAGGCAAGGACTACTACAATGAG. This translates into CATSRGKDYYNE. The whole CDR3 sequence is CATSRGKDYYNEQFF.

In regard to this clone: The read terminates 3 residues before the CDR3 end, so the remaining end is supplied by the germline J gene. The V call is TRBV7-3, the J call TRBJ2-4, with a tentative D call TRBD1 (6 bases). The CDR3 has 18 residues. Germline CDR1 SGHTA, CDR2 FQGTGA. CDR3 bases read: TGTGCCAGCAGCTCCGATGGGGGCGCTCACCCGGGGAACTATGGT. Translating it yields CASSSDGGAHPGNYG. The whole CDR3 sequence is CASSSDGGAHPGNYGQYF.

Worth noting for this clone: Coverage ceases 3 residues before the CDR3 finishes, and the germline J gene fills in the end. The chain is built from TRBV5-1 and TRBJ2-3; 11 positions agree with TRBD2. The germline V gene encodes CDR1 SGHRS and CDR2 YFSETQ. The V and J ends lost 2 bases and 2 bases, in that order; junction bases with no gene match: 4. The CDR3 spans 16 residues. CDR3 bases read: TGCGCCAGCAGCTTTGGGACTAGCGGTTACACAGATACG. Its protein is CASSFGTSGYTDT. The entire CDR3 is CASSFGTSGYTDTQYF.